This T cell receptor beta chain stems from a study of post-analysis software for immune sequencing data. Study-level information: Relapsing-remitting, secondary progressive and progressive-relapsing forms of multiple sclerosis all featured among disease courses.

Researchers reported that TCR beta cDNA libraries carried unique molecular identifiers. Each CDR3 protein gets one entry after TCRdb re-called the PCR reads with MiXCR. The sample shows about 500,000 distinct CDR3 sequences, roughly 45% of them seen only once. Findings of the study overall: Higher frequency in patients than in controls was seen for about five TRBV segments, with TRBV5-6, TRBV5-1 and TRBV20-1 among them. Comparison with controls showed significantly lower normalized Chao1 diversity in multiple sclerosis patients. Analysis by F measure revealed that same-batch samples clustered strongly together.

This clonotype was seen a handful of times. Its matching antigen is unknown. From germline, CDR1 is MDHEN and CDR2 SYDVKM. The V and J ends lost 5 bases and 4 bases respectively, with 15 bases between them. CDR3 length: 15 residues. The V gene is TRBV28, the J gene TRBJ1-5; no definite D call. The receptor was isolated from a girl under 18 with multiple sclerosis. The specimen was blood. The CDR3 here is CASSLGLTQNQPQHF. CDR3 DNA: TGTGCCAGCAGTCTAGGGCTTACACAAAATCAGCCCCAGCATTTT.